This entry concerns a single TCR beta chain. Its specificity is unknown. The data originate from a study of T cells expressing NK-cell markers. About the research overall: HCMV seropositivity marked seven of the eight sequenced donors; one was seronegative. Study outcomes and limitations: Roughly 6 of the donors carried dominant NKG2C+ clonotypes that took up about 1.0-7.0% of their CD8+ T cells. There were a few donors in whom these clonotypes also led the CD3+CD56-NKG2C+ fraction.

Libraries used 5'RACE template switching adding universal primer site and UMIs. With the 5' RACE reads reprocessed, TCRdb shows one record per CDR3 protein and no DNA. This repertoire comprises a few hundred thousand distinct CDR3 sequences; its ten largest clones make up more than 1.4%. Sequenced sample: blood T cells: a sorted CD56 or NKG2C T cell subset, CD4+ or CD8+ T cells, or bulk PBMC T cells (not recorded which). The receptor was derived from a woman between 50 and 59 years old in good health.

CDR3 residues: CASSYGHTKETQYF. V and J are TRBV6-5 and TRBJ2-5; TCRdb reports TRBD1, a call that lacks DNA to check it against. The CDR3 sequence is 14 residues long. CDR1 is MNHEY and CDR2 is SVGAGI in the germline V gene.